This T cell receptor (beta chain) appears in the sequencing data of a study of CD8+CD57+ T cells in acquired aplastic anemia (dated by TCRdb to the late 2010s). With respect to the entire study: Extracted DNA from sorted CD4+ and CD8+ cells averaged about 2.9 ug, ranging from about 0.18 to 27.4 ug. Mean read counts for healthy donor samples were 8.5 million to 10.8 million for CD4+ cells and fewer than 12 million for CD8+ cells. The paper as a whole reports these results and caveats: Approximately 31 CD8+ CDR3 sequences were found in both patients and controls but appeared to be highly expressed in patients and within the immunodominant clones of the patients. CD8+ Simpson's diversity did not differ significantly between patients and healthy controls (P=0.060).

In this study, sorted CD4+ and CD8+ T cells from the blood of healthy subjects and of severe aplastic anemia patients had their TCR repertoires deep-sequenced. Ficoll-Paque density gradient centrifugation was used to isolate peripheral blood mononuclear cells. Before DNA was extracted, CD4+ and CD8+ T cells were sorted using either FACS or magnetic beads. TCR beta VDJ combination and CDR3 sequence profiling used genomic DNA as the template. An Illumina HiSeq 2000 was used for TCR repertoire sequencing. The published analysis was carried out like this. Repertoire assessment relied on Simpson's diversity index, CDR3 size and DJ length profiles, and TRBV/TRBJ rearrangement plots. The immunodominant clone was defined as the most abundant DNA sequence in deep sequencing data. CDR3 amino acid sequences were screened for sharing across subjects and were compared with published repertoires and the VDJdb database. Starting from the raw public reads, TCRdb applied fastp trimming at Q25, assembled clones with MiXCR and retained in-frame beta chains. Rows matching on CDR3 protein sequence are summarized as one entry with the most common DNA and genes. TCRdb assigned the V and J calls; the authors' analysis was not used. This sample is represented by 180,000 or so distinct CDR3 sequences; approximately 46% of them were singletons. Clones ranked in the top ten supply about 2.9% of the sample.

Comment on this clonotype: The antigen this receptor binds is unknown. Nothing much larger sits one base from this clone, and base qualities are not available.

The sequence derives from a human donor in good health. The sample comprised sorted CD4+, CD8+, or CD8+CD57+ T cells (not recorded which) from PBMCs.

For the CDR3, the sequence is CASSDIQGAWGYTF. The sequenced DNA is TGTGCCAGCAGTGATATACAGGGGGCGTGGGGCTACACCTTC. The chain joins TRBV25-1 to TRBJ1-2; 9 bases in the middle match TRBD1. Unmatched junction bases come to 7, with V trimmed by 3 bases and J by 8 bases. The CDR3 spans 14 residues, from the cysteine through the phenylalanine. The only DNA kept is the CDR3, 42 bases in frame from the first base. CDR1 and CDR2, per the germline V gene, are MGHDK and SYGVNS.